Below are 15 T cell receptor beta chains sequenced from a single sample in a study of blood T cell repertoires in COVID-19. Generated by immunoSEQ multiplex PCR, the TCRdb table keeps only in-frame clones and is missing some. The repertoire holds about 68,000 clones, with roughly four fifths as singletons. The material sequenced was peripheral blood. The receptors stem from a man at least 80 years old with acute or convalescent COVID-19.

The V call is TRBV29-1, the J call TRBJ2-7; D unclear. There are 13 residues in the CDR3. The germline CDR1 and CDR2 sequences are SQVTM and ANQGSEA. The V end was cut by 0 bases, the J end by 2 bases, with 8 bases between. CDR3 coding DNA: TGCAGCGTTGAAGAACAGAGCACCTACGAGCAGTACTTC. It is translated as CSVEEQSTYEQYF.

The J gene is TRBJ1-4, the V gene TRBV7-2, with 7 bases matching TRBD1. The germline gives CDR1 SGHTA, CDR2 FQGNSA. The V segment lost 6 bases and the J segment 4 bases; nucleotides outside the gene matches: 8. CDR3 length: 15 amino acids. The CDR3 sequence is CASSYTGTDNEKLFF. The CDR3 nucleotides read TGTGCCAGCAGTTACACCGGGACAGATAATGAAAAACTGTTTTTT.

The chain uses TRBV19 and TRBJ1-5; a weak D match, TRBD1 (6 bases). Trimming removed 7 bases at V and 3 bases at J, with 13 bases between. Germline values: CDR1 LNHDA, CDR2 SQIVND (reference sequence). The CDR3 extends over 14 amino acids. CDR3 DNA sequence: TGTGCCAGTAACATAGGACAGCTCAATCAGCCCCAGCATTTT. It encodes CASNIGQLNQPQHF. The variable domain in full, completed from reference TRBV19 and TRBJ1-5, reads DGGITQSPKYLFRKEGQNVTLSCEQNLNHDAMYWYRQDPGQGLRLIYYSQIVNDFQKGDIAEGYSVSREKKESFPLTVTSAQKNPTAFYLCASNIGQLNQPQHFGDGTRLSIL.

This clone has just a few counts. The chain couples TRBV6-2 or TRBV6-3 to TRBJ2-1; the match to TRBD2 covers 8 bases. CDR3 length: 15 amino acids. Per germline, CDR1 MNHEY and CDR2 SVGEGT. The trim removed 2 bases at V and 10 bases at J, leaving 10 bases unmatched. CDR3 residues: CASSYAGSSGVEQFF. The CDR3 DNA reads TGTGCCAGCAGTTACGCTGGGAGTAGCGGGGTCGAGCAGTTCTTC.

This sequence joins TRBV18 and TRBJ1-1; D gene uncertain. The V end lost 8 bases, the J end lost 1 base, and 11 bases lay between the germline ends. The CDR3 covers 13 residues. Germline lookup yields CDR1 KGHSH and CDR2 LQKENI. DNA of the CDR3: TGTGCCAGCGCCGACATAACGAACACTGAAGCTTTCTTT. Its protein is CASADITNTEAFF.

This clone occurred once. The chain has TRBV7-3 and TRBJ1-2; 8 nucleotides line up with TRBD1. The trim removed 5 bases at V and 8 bases at J, leaving 7 bases unmatched. Germline lookup yields CDR1 SGHTA and CDR2 FQGTGA. This CDR3 is 13 amino acids long. CDR3 amino acids: CASSPTGEGGYTF. The CDR3 region has the DNA TGTGCCAGCAGCCCGACAGGGGAGGGAGGCTACACCTTC.

The chain employs TRBV7-2 and TRBJ2-1; 11 bases are shared with TRBD2. This CDR3 contains 15 residues. Trimming took 5 bases from V and 6 from J; bases not matched to a gene: 6. The germline gives CDR1 SGHTA, CDR2 FQGNSA. DNA for the CDR3: TGTGCCAGCAGCATATCTAGCGGGGGGAGCAATGAGCAGTTCTTC. This codes for CASSISSGGSNEQFF.

The chain joins TRBV6-6 to TRBJ1-6; 9 bases line up with TRBD1. With V trimmed by 7 bases and J by 10 bases, 11 bases remained unmatched. The CDR3 has 15 residues. CDR1 and CDR2 (germline): MNHNY, SVGAGI (reference sequence). The CDR3 is CASIRTGEIGSPLHF. The CDR3 DNA follows: TGTGCCAGCATAAGGACAGGGGAAATCGGATCACCCCTCCACTTT.

The chain links TRBV5-1 to TRBJ2-7; 7 positions match TRBD2. CDR3 length: 14 residues. From germline, CDR1 is SGHRS and CDR2 YFSETQ. V gave up 0 bases and J gave up 4 bases; unmatched junction bases: 4. As DNA, the CDR3 is TGCGCCAGCAGCTTGGGTAGCGGGTTTTACGAGCAGTACTTC. Its protein is CASSLGSGFYEQYF.

In its sample, this clone ranks as large. V and J are TRBV28 and TRBJ1-4; D is possibly TRBD1 (5 bases). The CDR3 sequence is 14 residues long. Trimming stripped 2 bases from V and 6 bases from J, with 10 bases between. Per germline, CDR1 MDHEN and CDR2 SYDVKM. The CDR3 bases are TGTGCCAGCAGTTTAAGCAGGGATTATGAAAAACTGTTTTTT. Translating it yields CASSLSRDYEKLFF.

This clone was observed once. DNA for the CDR3: TGTGCCAGTAGGGCGGCGGGAGGGCCCCCAGATACGCAGTATTTT. Protein sequence: CASRAAGGPPDTQYF. The chain employs TRBV19 and TRBJ2-3; 9 bases align to TRBD2. The CDR3 extends over 15 amino acids. The germline CDR1 and CDR2 sequences are LNHDA and SQIVND (reference sequence). V lost 6 bases to trimming and J lost 4 bases; unmatched junction nucleotides: 8.

The chain employs TRBV15 and TRBJ1-2; D gene unclear. Germline V gene lookup returns CDR1 LNHNV and CDR2 YYDKDF (reference sequence). The CDR3 sequence is 14 residues long. V dropped 0 bases and J dropped 8 bases, with 13 bases sitting between them. The CDR3: CATSREVEPLGYTF. The DNA for the CDR3 is TGTGCCACCAGCAGAGAGGTTGAGCCTCTGGGCTACACCTTC.

The V gene is TRBV7-8, the J gene TRBJ1-2; weak D call: TRBD1 (6 bases). The CDR3 is 15 residues long. The V and J ends lost 4 bases and 7 bases respectively, with 19 bases between them. Germline assignment: CDR1 SGHVS and CDR2 FQNEAQ. Here the CDR3 reads CASSSEARPRGGYTF. The CDR3 nucleotides are TGTGCCAGCAGCTCAGAGGCCCGGCCCAGGGGTGGCTACACCTTC.

V usage is TRBV19 and J usage is TRBJ1-1; D remains unclear. The CDR3 totals 11 residues. Germline CDR1 reads LNHDA; CDR2 reads SQIVND (reference sequence). V shed 10 bases and J shed 11 bases, with 17 bases lying between them. In DNA form, the CDR3 reads TGTGCCACCGCAGCGAGCCTGGCCGCTTTCTTT. This gives the protein CATAASLAAFF. Complete variable domain (other parts from reference TRBV19 and TRBJ1-1): DGGITQSPKYLFRKEGQNVTLSCEQNLNHDAMYWYRQDPGQGLRLIYYSQIVNDFQKGDIAEGYSVSREKKESFPLTVTSAQKNPTAFYLCATAASLAAFFGQGTRLTVV.

V and J are TRBV30 and TRBJ1-3, with 7 bases aligning to TRBD1. CDR1 GTSNPN and CDR2 SVGIG come from the germline V gene (reference sequence). The CDR3 length is 14 residues. Trimming took 2 bases from V and 2 from J; bases not matched to a gene: 3. CDR3 region: CAWSTGVTGNTIYF. DNA of the CDR3: TGTGCCTGGAGTACAGGGGTCACTGGAAACACCATATATTTT.